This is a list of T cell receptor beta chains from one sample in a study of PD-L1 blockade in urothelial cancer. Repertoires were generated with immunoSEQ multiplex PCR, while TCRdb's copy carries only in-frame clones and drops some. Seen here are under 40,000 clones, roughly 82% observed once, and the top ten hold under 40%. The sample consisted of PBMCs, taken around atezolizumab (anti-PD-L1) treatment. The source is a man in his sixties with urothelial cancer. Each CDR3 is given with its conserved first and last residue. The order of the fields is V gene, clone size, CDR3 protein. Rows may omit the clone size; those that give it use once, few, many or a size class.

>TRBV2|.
CASIRTNTDTQYF
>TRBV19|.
CASSIRTETYNEQFF
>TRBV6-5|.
CASRLGGLGANVLTF
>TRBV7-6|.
CASSLGTSVNTGELFF
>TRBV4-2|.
CASSPRTGRDSPLHF
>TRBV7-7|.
CASSARQGARETQYF
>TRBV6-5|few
CASTTGMGEQYF
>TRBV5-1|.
CASSTTRRAGAQRNEQFF
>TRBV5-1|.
CASSLAGGSSYNEQFF
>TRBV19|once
CASQNGGGEETQYF
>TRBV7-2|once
CASSSPTSGSTDTQYF
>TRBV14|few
CASSQDSDGYTF
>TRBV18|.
CASSRTGAGEYTEAFF
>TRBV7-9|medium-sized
CASSPRTDNEQFF
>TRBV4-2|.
CASSQTGANTEAFF
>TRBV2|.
CASKWGGAVDTQYF
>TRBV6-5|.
CASSNPISGELFF
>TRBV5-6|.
CASSRKGFPPYNEQFF
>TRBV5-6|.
CASSGTGGMETQYF
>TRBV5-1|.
CASSLVRSAEAFF
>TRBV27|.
CASSLYPPRGGLDTGELFF
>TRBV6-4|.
CASSDSGTTGDTQYF
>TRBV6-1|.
CASSEPGQGLDEQYF
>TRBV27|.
CASSLRQGKSSYNSPLHF
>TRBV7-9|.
CASSLVNYGYTF
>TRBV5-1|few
CASSLGWGDEQFF
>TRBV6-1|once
CASSVGTGPNSPLHF
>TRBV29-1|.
CSAIRGRTGGTDTQYF
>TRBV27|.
CASSFLTGREQYF
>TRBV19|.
CASSMGLGGAGDEQFF
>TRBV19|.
CASRPPQGLGANVLTF
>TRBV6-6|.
CASHRDRGRGTEAFF
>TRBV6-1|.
CASRGGVKGNQPQHF
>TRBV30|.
CAWRGWDSAPLHF
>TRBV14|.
CASSQFGGAAYEQYF
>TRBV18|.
CASSPRTSTFNEQFF
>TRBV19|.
CASSKLASQGVNGYTF
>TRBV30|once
CAWSRLAGLHEQYF
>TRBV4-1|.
CASSLQGGTYEQYF
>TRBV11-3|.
CASSPGGPGGFTDTQYF
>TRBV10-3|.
CAINQGLARLPTAEQYF
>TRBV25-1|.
CASSEFKGYGYTF